These 8 T cell receptor beta chains were all obtained from the same sample, sequenced in a study of control samples from healthy donors and cancer patients. This table comes from immunoSEQ multiplex PCR, and its TCRdb copy is limited to in-frame clones, with some not included. The sample yields around 200,000 clones, about 93% seen once. Source material: blood. The receptor source for this set is a middle-aged man in good health.

This clone has only a few counts. V usage is TRBV5-1 and J usage is TRBJ2-1; no reliable D call. The CDR3 loop spans 14 amino acids. The V end was cut by 4 bases, the J end by 1 base, with 9 bases between. Germline CDR1 reads SGHRS; CDR2 reads YFSETQ. As DNA, the CDR3 is TGCGCCAGCAGCCCTGAGCATTCCTACAATGAGCAGTTCTTC. Amino acids: CASSPEHSYNEQFF.

The V gene is TRBV10-2, the J gene TRBJ1-5; 9 bases are a match to TRBD1. The germline V gene has CDR1 WSHSY and CDR2 SAAADI. Losses at the gene ends were 4 bases for V and 4 bases for J; bases not matched to a gene: 2. The CDR3 is 14 amino acids. The CDR3: CASSATGGNQPQHF. The CDR3 DNA reads as TGCGCCAGCAGTGCGACAGGGGGAAATCAGCCCCAGCATTTT.

This chain connects TRBV28 to TRBJ1-2; the match to TRBD1 covers 9 bases. From germline, CDR1 is MDHEN and CDR2 SYDVKM. The CDR3 runs 13 residues. V was pared by 5 bases and J by 8 bases, with 6 bases of the junction left unmatched. CDR3 protein: CASSPDRGGGYTF. DNA for the CDR3: TGTGCCAGCAGTCCGGACAGGGGAGGAGGCTACACCTTC.

The gene calls are TRBV19 and TRBJ1-4; D remains ambiguous. V gave up 3 bases and J gave up 7 bases, with 15 bases separating them. The CDR3 length is 15 residues. CDR1 and CDR2 from the germline V gene are LNHDA and SQIVND (reference sequence). This CDR3 is CASSIVVTETEKLFF. The CDR3 DNA reads TGTGCCAGTAGTATCGTGGTCACCGAGACTGAAAAACTGTTTTTT.

The chain links TRBV6-1 to TRBJ1-1; tentatively, D is TRBD1 (6 bases). V was trimmed by 4 bases and J by 0 bases, leaving 18 bases between them. This CDR3 has 17 amino acids. CDR1 is MNHNS and CDR2 is SASEGT in the germline V gene. The CDR3 sequence is CASSARGAGGVNTEAFF. The CDR3, as DNA: TGTGCCAGCAGTGCCAGGGGCGCGGGAGGGGTGAACACTGAAGCTTTCTTT.

The chain carries TRBV2 and TRBJ1-1; D call uncertain. CDR3 length equals 13 residues. Germline assignment: CDR1 SNHLY and CDR2 FYNNEI. The V gene lost 8 bases and the J gene lost 6 bases, with 16 bases spanning the gap. DNA for the CDR3: TGTGCCAGCTTGGACCAGCGGTCCTCTGAAGCTTTCTTT. It is translated as CASLDQRSSEAFF.

The gene calls are TRBV28 and TRBJ2-5; a weak D match, TRBD2 (6 bases). This CDR3 comprises 14 residues. The V gene's germline CDR1 is MDHEN and CDR2 SYDVKM. V was pared by 2 bases and J by 2 bases, with 9 bases between. CDR3 bases: TGTGCCAGCAGTTTACAGGGACTGCAAGAGACCCAGTACTTC. Protein product: CASSLQGLQETQYF.

This clone was observed a single time. The chain uses TRBV3-1 (or the pseudogene TRBV3-2) and TRBJ2-1; the match to TRBD2 covers 7 bases. This CDR3 has 16 amino acids. Germline V gives CDR1 LGHDT, CDR2 YNNKEL (reference sequence). The V and J ends lost 0 bases and 1 base, in that order; junction bases with no gene match: 3. The chain's CDR3 is CASSQDGAGSYNEQFF. The CDR3 bases are TGTGCCAGCAGCCAAGATGGAGCGGGGTCCTACAATGAGCAGTTCTTC.